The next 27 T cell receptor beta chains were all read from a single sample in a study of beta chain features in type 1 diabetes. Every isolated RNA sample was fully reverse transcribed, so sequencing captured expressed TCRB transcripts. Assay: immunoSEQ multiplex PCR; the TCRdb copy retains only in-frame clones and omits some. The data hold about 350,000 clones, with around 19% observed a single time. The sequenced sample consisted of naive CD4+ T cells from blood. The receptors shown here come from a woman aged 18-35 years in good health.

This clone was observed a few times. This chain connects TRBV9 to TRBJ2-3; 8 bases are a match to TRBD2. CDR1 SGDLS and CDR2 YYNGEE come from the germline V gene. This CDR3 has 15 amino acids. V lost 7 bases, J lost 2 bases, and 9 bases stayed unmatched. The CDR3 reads CASARAGGYTDTQYF. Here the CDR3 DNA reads TGTGCCAGCGCCCGGGCGGGGGGATACACAGATACGCAGTATTTT.

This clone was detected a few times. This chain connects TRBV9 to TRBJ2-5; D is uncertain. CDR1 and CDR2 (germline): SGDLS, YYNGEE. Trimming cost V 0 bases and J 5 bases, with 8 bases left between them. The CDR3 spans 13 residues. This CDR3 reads CASSVGIRETQYF. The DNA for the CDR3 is TGTGCCAGCAGCGTAGGAATACGGGAGACCCAGTACTTC.

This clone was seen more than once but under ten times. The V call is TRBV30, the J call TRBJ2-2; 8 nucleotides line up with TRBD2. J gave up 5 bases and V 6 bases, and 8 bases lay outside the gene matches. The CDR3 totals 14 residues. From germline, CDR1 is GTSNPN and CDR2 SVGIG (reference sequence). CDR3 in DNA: TGTGCCTGCAGGCCCAGCGGGAGTACCGGGGAGCTGTTTTTT. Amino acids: CACRPSGSTGELFF.

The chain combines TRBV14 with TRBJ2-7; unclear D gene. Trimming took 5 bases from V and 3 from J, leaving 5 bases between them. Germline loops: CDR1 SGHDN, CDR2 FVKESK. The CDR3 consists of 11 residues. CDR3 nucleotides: TGTGCCAGCAGCTCTCGCTACGAGCAGTACTTC. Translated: CASSSRYEQYF.

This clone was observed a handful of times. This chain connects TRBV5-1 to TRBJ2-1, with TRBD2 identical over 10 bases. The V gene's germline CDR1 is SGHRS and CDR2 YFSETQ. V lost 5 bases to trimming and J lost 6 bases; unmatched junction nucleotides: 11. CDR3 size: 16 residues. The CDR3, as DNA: TGCGCCAGCAGTCCGACTCAACTAGCGGGGACCAATGAGCAGTTCTTC. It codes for CASSPTQLAGTNEQFF. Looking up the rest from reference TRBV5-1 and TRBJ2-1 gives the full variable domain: KAGVTQTPRYLIKTRGQQVTLSCSPISGHRSVSWYQQTPGQGLQFLFEYFSETQRNKGNFPGRFSGRQFSNSRSEMNVSTLELGDSALYLCASSPTQLAGTNEQFFGPGTRLTVL.

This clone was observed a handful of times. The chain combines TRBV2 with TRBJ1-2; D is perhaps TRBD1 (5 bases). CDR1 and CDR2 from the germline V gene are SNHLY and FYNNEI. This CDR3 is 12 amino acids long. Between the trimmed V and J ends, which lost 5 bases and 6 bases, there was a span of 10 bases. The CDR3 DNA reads TGTGCCAGCAGTCCGGACACACATGGCTACACCTTC. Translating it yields CASSPDTHGYTF.

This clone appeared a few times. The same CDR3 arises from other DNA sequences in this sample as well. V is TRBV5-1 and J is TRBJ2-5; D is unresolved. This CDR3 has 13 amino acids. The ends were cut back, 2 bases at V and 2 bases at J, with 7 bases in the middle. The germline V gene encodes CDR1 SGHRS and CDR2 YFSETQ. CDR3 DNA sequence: TGCGCCAGCAGCTTAGCGAGACAAGAGACCCAGTACTTC. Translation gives CASSLARQETQYF.

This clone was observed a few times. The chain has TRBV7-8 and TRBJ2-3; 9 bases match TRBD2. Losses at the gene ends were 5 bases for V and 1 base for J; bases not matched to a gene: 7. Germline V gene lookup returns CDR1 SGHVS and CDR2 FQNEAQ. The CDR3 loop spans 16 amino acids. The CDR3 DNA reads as TGTGCCAGCAGCCCGATTCGACTAGCGGGCACAGATACGCAGTATTTT. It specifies CASSPIRLAGTDTQYF.

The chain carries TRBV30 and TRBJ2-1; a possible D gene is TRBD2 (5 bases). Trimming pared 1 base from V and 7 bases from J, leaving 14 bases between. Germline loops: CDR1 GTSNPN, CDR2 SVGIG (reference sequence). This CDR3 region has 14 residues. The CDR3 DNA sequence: TGTGCCTGGAGTGGGACGGGGTGGATGAATGAGCAGTTCTTC. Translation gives CAWSGTGWMNEQFF.

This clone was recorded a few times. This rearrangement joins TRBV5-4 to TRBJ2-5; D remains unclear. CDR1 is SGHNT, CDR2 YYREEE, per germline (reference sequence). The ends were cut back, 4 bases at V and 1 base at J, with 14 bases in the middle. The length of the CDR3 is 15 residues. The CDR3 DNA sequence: TGTGCCAGCAGCCCCCTCGACACCGGCCAAGAGACCCAGTACTTC. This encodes CASSPLDTGQETQYF.

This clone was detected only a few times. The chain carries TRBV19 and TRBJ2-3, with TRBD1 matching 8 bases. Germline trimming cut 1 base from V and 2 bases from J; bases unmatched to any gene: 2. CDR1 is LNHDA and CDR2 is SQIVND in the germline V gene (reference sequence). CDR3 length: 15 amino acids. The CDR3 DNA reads TGTGCCAGTAGTATAGGACAGGGGCTCACAGATACGCAGTATTTT. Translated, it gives CASSIGQGLTDTQYF.

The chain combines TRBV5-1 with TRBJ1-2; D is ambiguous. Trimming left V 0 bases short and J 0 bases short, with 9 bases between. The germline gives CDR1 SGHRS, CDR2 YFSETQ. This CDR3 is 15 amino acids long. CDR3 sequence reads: CASSLVAVANYGYTF. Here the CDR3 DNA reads TGCGCCAGCAGCTTGGTCGCGGTAGCTAACTATGGCTACACCTTC.

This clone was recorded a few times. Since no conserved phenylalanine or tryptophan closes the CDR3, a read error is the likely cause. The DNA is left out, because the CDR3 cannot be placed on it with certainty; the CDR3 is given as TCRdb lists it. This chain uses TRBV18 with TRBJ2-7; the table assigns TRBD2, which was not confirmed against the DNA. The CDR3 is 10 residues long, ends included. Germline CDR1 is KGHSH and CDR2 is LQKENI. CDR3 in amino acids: CASSLGTRLT.

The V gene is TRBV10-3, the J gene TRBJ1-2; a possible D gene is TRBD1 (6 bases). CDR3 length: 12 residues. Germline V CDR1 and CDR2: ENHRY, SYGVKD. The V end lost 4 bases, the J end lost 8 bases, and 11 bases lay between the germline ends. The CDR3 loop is CAISGPGDGYTF. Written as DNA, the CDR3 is TGTGCCATCAGTGGCCCAGGGGACGGCTACACCTTC.

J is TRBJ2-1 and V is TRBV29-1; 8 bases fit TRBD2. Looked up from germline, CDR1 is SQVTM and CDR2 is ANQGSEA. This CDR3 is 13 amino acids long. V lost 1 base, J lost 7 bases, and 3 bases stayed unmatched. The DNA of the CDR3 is TGCAGCGTTGAAGCGGGCGGGAGGAATGAGCAGTTCTTC. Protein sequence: CSVEAGGRNEQFF.

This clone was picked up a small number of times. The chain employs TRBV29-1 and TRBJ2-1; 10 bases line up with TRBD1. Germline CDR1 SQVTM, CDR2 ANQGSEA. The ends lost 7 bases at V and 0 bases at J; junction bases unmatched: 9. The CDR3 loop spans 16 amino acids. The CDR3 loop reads CSAPTGGGSSYNEQFF. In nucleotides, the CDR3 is TGCAGCGCCCCGACAGGGGGCGGAAGCTCCTACAATGAGCAGTTCTTC.

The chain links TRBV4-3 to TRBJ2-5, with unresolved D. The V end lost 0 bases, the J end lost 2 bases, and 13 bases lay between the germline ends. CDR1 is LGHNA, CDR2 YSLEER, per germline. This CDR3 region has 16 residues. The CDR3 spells CASSQDLRSRQETQYF. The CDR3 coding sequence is TGCGCCAGCAGCCAAGACCTCCGAAGTCGGCAAGAGACCCAGTACTTC.

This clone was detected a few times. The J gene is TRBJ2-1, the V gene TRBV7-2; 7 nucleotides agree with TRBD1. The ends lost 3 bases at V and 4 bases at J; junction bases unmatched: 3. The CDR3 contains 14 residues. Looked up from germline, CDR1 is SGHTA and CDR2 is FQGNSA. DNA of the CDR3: TGTGCCAGCAGCTTCGACAGGGCTTACAATGAGCAGTTCTTC. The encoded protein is CASSFDRAYNEQFF.

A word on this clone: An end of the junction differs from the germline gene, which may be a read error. The chain's CDR3 is CASSHPTGSPERSF. The CDR3 coding sequence is TGCGCCAGCAGTCACCCGACAGGTTCCCCCGAACGGTCCTTC. The chain recombines TRBV23-1 with TRBJ1-2, with D tentatively TRBD1 (6 bases). TRBV23-1 is given ORF status, its function remaining uncertain. CDR3 length: 14 amino acids.

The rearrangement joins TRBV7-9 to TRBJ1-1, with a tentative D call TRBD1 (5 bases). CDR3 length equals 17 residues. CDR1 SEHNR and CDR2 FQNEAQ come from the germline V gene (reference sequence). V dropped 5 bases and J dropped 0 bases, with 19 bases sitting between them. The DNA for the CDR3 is TGTGCCAGCAGCCCAGGTAGGATGGCAGGGCTGAACACTGAAGCTTTCTTT. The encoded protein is CASSPGRMAGLNTEAFF.

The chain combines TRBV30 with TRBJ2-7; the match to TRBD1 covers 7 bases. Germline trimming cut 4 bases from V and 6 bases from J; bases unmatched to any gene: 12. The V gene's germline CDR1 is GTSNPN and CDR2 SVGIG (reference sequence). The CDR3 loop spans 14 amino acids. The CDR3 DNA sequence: TGTGCCTGGATGGGATGGGACAGAAGTCGCGAGCAGTACTTC. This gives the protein CAWMGWDRSREQYF.

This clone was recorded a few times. The CDR3 protein is CASNLDRVADTQYF. The CDR3 nucleotides read TGCGCCAGCAACCTGGACAGGGTCGCAGATACGCAGTATTTT. The rearrangement joins TRBV5-1 to TRBJ2-3; 8 nucleotides agree with TRBD1. The trim removed 6 bases at V and 4 bases at J, leaving 7 bases unmatched. The CDR3 is 14 residues long. Germline V gene sequence: CDR1 SGHRS, CDR2 YFSETQ.

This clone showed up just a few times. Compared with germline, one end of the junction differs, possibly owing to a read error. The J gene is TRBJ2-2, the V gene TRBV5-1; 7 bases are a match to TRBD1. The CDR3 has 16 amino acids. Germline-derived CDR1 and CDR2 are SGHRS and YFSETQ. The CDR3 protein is CASSLTSTGNAGELFF. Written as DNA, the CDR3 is TGCGCCAGCAGCTTGACCTCGACAGGGAACGCCGGGGAGCTGTTTTTT.

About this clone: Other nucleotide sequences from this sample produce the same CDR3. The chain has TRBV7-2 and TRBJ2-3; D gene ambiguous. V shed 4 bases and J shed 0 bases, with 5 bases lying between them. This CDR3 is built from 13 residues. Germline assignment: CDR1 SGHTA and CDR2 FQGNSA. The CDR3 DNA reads TGTGCCAGCAGCTCCCCAAGCACAGATACGCAGTATTTT. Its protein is CASSSPSTDTQYF.

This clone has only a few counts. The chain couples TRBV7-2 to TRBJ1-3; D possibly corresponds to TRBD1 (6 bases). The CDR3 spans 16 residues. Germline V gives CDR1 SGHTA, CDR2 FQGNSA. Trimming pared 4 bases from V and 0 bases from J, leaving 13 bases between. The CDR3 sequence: CASSSPTGRSGNTIYF. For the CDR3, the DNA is TGTGCCAGCAGCTCGCCGACAGGTCGCTCTGGAAACACCATATATTTT.

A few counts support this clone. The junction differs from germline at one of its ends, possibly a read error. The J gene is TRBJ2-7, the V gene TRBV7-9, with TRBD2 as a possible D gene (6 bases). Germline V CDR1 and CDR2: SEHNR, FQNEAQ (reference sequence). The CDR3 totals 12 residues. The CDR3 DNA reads TGTGCCAGCAGCTCGCCCCGCGGGGCTCAGGACTTC. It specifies CASSSPRGAQDF.

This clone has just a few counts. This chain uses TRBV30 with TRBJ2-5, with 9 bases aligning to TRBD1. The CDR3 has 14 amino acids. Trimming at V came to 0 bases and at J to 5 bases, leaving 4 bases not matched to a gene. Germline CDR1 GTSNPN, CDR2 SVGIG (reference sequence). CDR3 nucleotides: TGTGCCTGGAGTGTACAGGGGGCTGGGGAGACCCAGTACTTC. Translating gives CAWSVQGAGETQYF. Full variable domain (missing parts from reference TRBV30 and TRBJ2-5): SQTIHQWPATLVQPVGSPLSLECTVEGTSNPNLYWYRQAAGRGLQLLFYSVGIGQISSEVPQNLSASRPQDRQFILSSKKLLLSDSGFYLCAWSVQGAGETQYFGPGTRLLVL.